This TCR beta chain was identified in a study of tumor-infiltrating lymphocytes in primary liver carcinoma. Whole-study context: All patients, whether men or women, fell within 30 to 69 years of age.

A constant-region primer primed TCR beta cDNA synthesis from 500 ng of total RNA. ARM-PCR, slightly modified, supplied the TCR beta libraries through three nested multiplex PCR rounds. A C-beta reverse primer and TRBV1-TRBV30 forward primers served in each of the first two PCR rounds, at 10 cycles apiece. Using its own MiXCR run on the multiplex PCR reads, TCRdb lists one record per CDR3 protein. The sample consists of 80,000 or so distinct CDR3 sequences, over 55% of them appearing once. Each 20-30 mg portion of unsorted bulk tissue served as the source for co-extraction of RNA and DNA. The patients, who had chronic HBV infection, were treatment-naive (untreated). This clonotype was seen only once. At one of its ends the junction is not consistent with the germline gene, which may arise from a read error. The CDR3 has 14 residues. From germline, CDR1 is SGHDT and CDR2 YYEEEE.

The sequenced sample consisted of liver tumor tissue from sampling region 4. Subset: tumor region T4, right-lateral pole. The rearrangement joins TRBV5-6 to TRBJ2-3, with D tentatively TRBD2 (6 bases). The TCR comes from a woman aged 60-70 years with primary liver carcinoma and hepatitis B virus infection. CDR3 sequence: CDSSRRAITNTQYF. CDR3 bases: TGTGACAGCAGTCGGAGGGCGATTACAAATACGCAGTATTTT.